A selection of T cell receptor beta chains follows, all from one sample in a study of T cells in Graves' hyperthyroidism and ophthalmopathy. One entry per CDR3 protein, called by TCRdb with MiXCR from the multiplex PCR reads. The sample comprises about 460,000 distinct CDR3 sequences, about 22% of which are singletons, and around 50% rests with the top ten. The specimen sequenced was blood. Every receptor here comes from a woman in her 70s with Graves' ophthalmopathy. Both conserved end residues are part of each CDR3. Each record gives: V gene, J gene, clone size, D gene, CDR3 protein, CDR3 DNA. D genes are given only for firm matches. Only part of the rows carry a size: once, few, many, or a class if the clone is expanded.

v_call: TRBV13
j_call: TRBJ2-7
clone_size: -
d_call: -
cdr3_aa: CASRKTGYEQYF
cdr3_nt: TGTGCCAGCAGGAAGACTGGTTACGAGCAGTACTTC

v_call: TRBV6-1
j_call: TRBJ2-7
clone_size: few
d_call: -
cdr3_aa: CASRHGLYEQYF
cdr3_nt: TGTGCCAGCAGGCACGGCCTCTACGAGCAGTACTTC

v_call: TRBV6-1
j_call: TRBJ2-3
clone_size: -
d_call: -
cdr3_aa: CASSDTFIYTDTQYF
cdr3_nt: TGTGCCAGCAGTGATACATTTATATACACAGATACGCAGTATTTT

v_call: TRBV11-2
j_call: TRBJ2-1
clone_size: -
d_call: -
cdr3_aa: CASSPGRSNEQFF
cdr3_nt: TGTGCCAGCAGCCCCGGAAGGTCCAATGAGCAGTTCTTC

v_call: TRBV9
j_call: TRBJ2-7
clone_size: many
d_call: TRBD1
cdr3_aa: CASSVGGGGTYEQYF
cdr3_nt: TGTGCCAGCAGCGTAGGAGGGGGCGGCACCTACGAGCAGTACTTC

v_call: TRBV12-3/TRBV12-4
j_call: TRBJ2-3
clone_size: few
d_call: -
cdr3_aa: CASSLKTLGSTDTQYF
cdr3_nt: TGTGCCAGCAGTTTAAAGACACTGGGAAGCACAGATACGCAGTATTTT

v_call: TRBV11-2
j_call: TRBJ2-7
clone_size: many
d_call: -
cdr3_aa: CASSLARGSYEQYF
cdr3_nt: TGTGCCAGCAGCTTGGCTCGGGGATCCTACGAGCAGTACTTC

v_call: TRBV7-9
j_call: TRBJ1-2
clone_size: -
d_call: -
cdr3_aa: CASSLAGNPGGYTF
cdr3_nt: TGTGCCAGCAGCTTAGCTGGCAACCCGGGTGGCTACACCTTC

v_call: TRBV12-5
j_call: TRBJ1-1
clone_size: many
d_call: -
cdr3_aa: CASGLINTEAFF
cdr3_nt: TGTGCTAGTGGGCTAATTAACACTGAAGCTTTCTTT

v_call: TRBV5-1
j_call: TRBJ2-3
clone_size: many
d_call: -
cdr3_aa: CASRTTVIGTDTQYF
cdr3_nt: TGCGCCAGCAGGACCACAGTGATAGGCACAGATACGCAGTATTTT

v_call: TRBV10-3
j_call: TRBJ2-1
clone_size: few
d_call: TRBD2
cdr3_aa: CAISELGLAAANEQFF
cdr3_nt: TGTGCCATCAGTGAGTTAGGACTAGCGGCCGCCAATGAGCAGTTCTTC

v_call: TRBV28
j_call: TRBJ2-3
clone_size: many
d_call: TRBD2
cdr3_aa: CASRHLSGRGTDTQYF
cdr3_nt: TGTGCCAGCAGACACCTTAGCGGGAGAGGCACAGATACGCAGTATTTT

v_call: TRBV7-2
j_call: TRBJ2-5
clone_size: many
d_call: TRBD2
cdr3_aa: CASSPFGTTETQYF
cdr3_nt: TGTGCCAGCAGCCCGTTCGGGACTACGGAGACCCAGTACTTC

v_call: TRBV11-3
j_call: TRBJ2-7
clone_size: -
d_call: TRBD2
cdr3_aa: CASSVGTSGSDEQYF
cdr3_nt: TGTGCCAGCAGCGTGGGGACTAGCGGGAGCGACGAGCAGTACTTC

v_call: TRBV6-5
j_call: TRBJ2-2
clone_size: many
d_call: TRBD2
cdr3_aa: CASSYSMGTSETTGELFF
cdr3_nt: TGTGCCAGCAGTTACTCGATGGGGACTAGCGAAACAACCGGGGAGCTGTTTTTT

v_call: TRBV11-2
j_call: TRBJ2-3
clone_size: -
d_call: -
cdr3_aa: CASSLAGQGLGSSDTQYF
cdr3_nt: TGTGCCAGCAGCTTAGCAGGACAGGGACTAGGGTCATCAGATACGCAGTATTTT

v_call: TRBV12-3/TRBV12-4
j_call: TRBJ2-7
clone_size: -
d_call: -
cdr3_aa: CASSTDRISYEQYF
cdr3_nt: TGTGCCAGCAGTACCGACAGGATCTCCTACGAGCAGTACTTC

v_call: TRBV6-1
j_call: TRBJ2-1
clone_size: many
d_call: TRBD2
cdr3_aa: CASSSLVAGGEQFF
cdr3_nt: TGTGCCAGCAGCAGTCTCGTAGCGGGAGGTGAGCAGTTCTTC

v_call: TRBV19
j_call: TRBJ1-6
clone_size: -
d_call: -
cdr3_aa: CASKQGIETPNSPLHF
cdr3_nt: TGTGCCAGTAAACAGGGTATCGAGACACCTAATTCACCCCTCCACTTT

v_call: TRBV29-1
j_call: TRBJ2-7
clone_size: many
d_call: -
cdr3_aa: CSVERQGSYEQYF
cdr3_nt: TGCAGCGTTGAAAGGCAGGGCTCCTACGAGCAGTACTTC

v_call: TRBV11-2
j_call: TRBJ2-3
clone_size: many
d_call: TRBD2
cdr3_aa: CASSLRLAGSTDTQYF
cdr3_nt: TGTGCCAGCAGCTTACGTCTAGCGGGAAGCACAGATACGCAGTATTTT

v_call: TRBV5-1
j_call: TRBJ1-1
clone_size: many
d_call: -
cdr3_aa: CASSLEAYTEAFF
cdr3_nt: TGCGCCAGCAGCTTGGAGGCGTATACTGAAGCTTTCTTT

v_call: TRBV29-1
j_call: TRBJ1-2
clone_size: few
d_call: -
cdr3_aa: CSVAVTFYGYTF
cdr3_nt: TGCAGCGTTGCGGTCACCTTCTATGGCTACACCTTC

v_call: TRBV7-9
j_call: TRBJ2-7
clone_size: many
d_call: TRBD1
cdr3_aa: CASIPGTDRGEQYF
cdr3_nt: TGTGCCAGCATTCCCGGGACAGATCGTGGCGAGCAGTACTTC

v_call: TRBV6-1
j_call: TRBJ1-5
clone_size: -
d_call: TRBD1
cdr3_aa: CASSQRQGPSNQPQHF
cdr3_nt: TGTGCCAGCAGCCAGAGACAGGGGCCTAGCAATCAGCCCCAGCATTTT

v_call: TRBV20-1
j_call: TRBJ2-5
clone_size: -
d_call: TRBD2
cdr3_aa: CSADLFTSGGRETQYF
cdr3_nt: TGCAGTGCTGACCTTTTCACTAGCGGAGGCAGGGAGACCCAGTACTTC

v_call: TRBV9
j_call: TRBJ1-1
clone_size: few
d_call: -
cdr3_aa: CASSRGVRPADFEAFF
cdr3_nt: TGTGCCAGCAGCCGAGGAGTCCGCCCAGCCGACTTTGAAGCTTTCTTT

v_call: TRBV19
j_call: TRBJ1-1
clone_size: few
d_call: -
cdr3_aa: CASSMARGVGAFF
cdr3_nt: TGTGCCAGTAGTATGGCTAGGGGGGTAGGAGCTTTCTTT

v_call: TRBV9
j_call: TRBJ2-2
clone_size: -
d_call: -
cdr3_aa: CASSAARAGELFF
cdr3_nt: TGTGCCAGCAGCGCGGCTAGGGCCGGGGAGCTGTTTTTT

v_call: TRBV18
j_call: TRBJ2-7
clone_size: -
d_call: -
cdr3_aa: CASSPHQAAYEQYF
cdr3_nt: TGTGCCAGCTCACCCCATCAAGCAGCCTACGAGCAGTACTTC

v_call: TRBV6-2/TRBV6-3
j_call: TRBJ1-1
clone_size: many
d_call: -
cdr3_aa: CASSESGTLTEAFF
cdr3_nt: TGTGCCAGCAGCGAATCCGGGACCCTCACTGAAGCTTTCTTT

v_call: TRBV12-5
j_call: TRBJ2-1
clone_size: -
d_call: TRBD2
cdr3_aa: CASGSYSGRVGDEQFF
cdr3_nt: TGTGCTAGTGGTTCGTATAGCGGGAGGGTGGGCGATGAGCAGTTCTTC

v_call: TRBV10-3
j_call: TRBJ2-7
clone_size: -
d_call: -
cdr3_aa: CAISESSLSSYEQYF
cdr3_nt: TGTGCCATCAGTGAGTCCAGCCTTAGCTCCTACGAGCAGTACTTC

v_call: TRBV27
j_call: TRBJ2-7
clone_size: -
d_call: -
cdr3_aa: CASSFQRGAYEQYF
cdr3_nt: TGTGCCAGCAGTTTCCAAAGGGGGGCCTACGAGCAGTACTTC

v_call: TRBV6-1
j_call: TRBJ2-7
clone_size: few
d_call: TRBD2
cdr3_aa: CASSEQPSGMSYEQYF
cdr3_nt: TGTGCCAGCAGTGAACAGCCTAGCGGGATGTCCTACGAGCAGTACTTC

v_call: TRBV2
j_call: TRBJ2-1
clone_size: many
d_call: -
cdr3_aa: CASKGGEIYNEQFF
cdr3_nt: TGTGCCAGCAAGGGCGGGGAAATCTACAATGAGCAGTTCTTC

v_call: TRBV15
j_call: TRBJ2-5
clone_size: -
d_call: -
cdr3_aa: CATSRDPVGGETQYF
cdr3_nt: TGTGCCACCAGCAGAGATCCAGTAGGGGGGGAGACCCAGTACTTC